This TCR beta chain was identified during a study of identical twins. TCRdb independently ran MiXCR on the 5' RACE reads; one entry per CDR3 protein. The data show nearly 900,000 distinct CDR3 sequences, 12% seen once. The CDR3 consists of 16 residues. Germline V gene data show CDR1 as SGHAT and CDR2 as FQNNGV. V was cut by 3 bases and J by 2 bases, with 16 bases left in between. This clonotype was seen repeatedly, ten times or more. Each donor (without exception) was a healthy Caucasian. These data were also reused for a study on yellow fever vaccine responses in identical twins.

Sequencing was performed on PBMCs. The chain combines TRBV11-2 with TRBJ2-5; perhaps TRBD1 as D (6 bases). This clonotype was sampled from a woman in her late teens or twenties in good health. The CDR3 protein is CASSFRGTRLQETQYF. CDR3 bases: TGTGCCAGCAGCTTTAGGGGGACCAGACTACAAGAGACCCAGTACTTC.